These 8 T cell receptor beta chains were sequenced from one sample in a study of T cell responses to AZD1222 COVID-19 vaccine. Sequencing used immunoSEQ multiplex PCR; TCRdb keeps in-frame clones, though not all of them. The table shows approximately 90,000 clones, with around nine tenths occurring only once. The sample here was peripheral blood, taken on day 0 of AZD1222 vaccination. Receptors originate from an adult in good health.

The genes are TRBV9 and TRBJ2-3; D is uncertain. CDR3 length equals 15 residues. V lost 5 bases to trimming and J lost 3 bases, with 16 bases between them. Germline V lookup: CDR1 SGDLS, CDR2 YYNGEE. This CDR3 reads CASRYSERTTDTQYF. The CDR3 DNA sequence: TGTGCCAGCAGGTACAGCGAACGAACTACAGATACGCAGTATTTT.

The chain employs TRBV6-1 and TRBJ2-3; D might be TRBD1 (6 bases). Germline V gives CDR1 MNHNS, CDR2 SASEGT. There are 14 residues in the CDR3. Deletions cut 1 base from V and 3 bases from J, with 8 bases between. CDR3 in amino acids: CASSEGGRTDTQYF. DNA for the CDR3: TGTGCCAGCAGTGAAGGGGGGCGGACAGATACGCAGTATTTT.

The gene calls are TRBV3-1 (or the pseudogene TRBV3-2) and TRBJ2-7, with 10 nucleotides matching TRBD1. There are 15 residues in the CDR3. Germline lookup yields CDR1 LGHDT and CDR2 YNNKEL (reference sequence). V was pared by 3 bases and J by 6 bases, with 8 bases of the junction left unmatched. This chain's CDR3 is CASSHQTGGKSEQYF. The CDR3 DNA reads TGTGCCAGCAGCCACCAGACAGGGGGCAAAAGCGAGCAGTACTTC.

The chain joins TRBV7-4 to TRBJ2-7, with D perhaps assigned TRBD1 or TRBD2 (5 bases each). The V end lost 3 bases, the J end lost 3 bases, and 18 bases lay between the germline ends. CDR1 is SGHVT, CDR2 SQSDAQ, per germline. CDR3 size: 16 residues. DNA for the CDR3: TGTGCCAGCAGCTTTGGGACCCCTCGGGATCGCTACGAGCAGTACTTC. It specifies CASSFGTPRDRYEQYF.

The rearrangement uses TRBV7-9 and TRBJ1-1; possibly TRBD1 for D (5 bases). V was cut by 1 base and J by 5 bases, with 17 bases left in between. The CDR3 contains 16 residues. The germline V gene has CDR1 SEHNR and CDR2 FQNEAQ (reference sequence). The CDR3 region is CASSLEAAQGLTEAFF. The CDR3 DNA is TGTGCCAGCAGCTTAGAGGCGGCTCAGGGCTTAACTGAAGCTTTCTTT.

The V and J genes are TRBV7-9 and TRBJ2-1; 7 bases line up with TRBD1. Germline values: CDR1 SEHNR, CDR2 FQNEAQ (reference sequence). Losses at the gene ends were 5 bases for V and 0 bases for J; bases not matched to a gene: 10. CDR3 length: 17 amino acids. The CDR3 DNA reads TGTGCCAGCAGCCCAGGCCCGGGACAGCTCTCCTACAATGAGCAGTTCTTC. It is translated as CASSPGPGQLSYNEQFF.

The chain joins TRBV27 to TRBJ2-1; TRBD2 matches at 7 bases. Germline V CDR1 and CDR2: MNHEY, SMNVEV (reference sequence). Trimming cost V 6 bases and J 4 bases; bases outside gene matches: 12. The CDR3 runs 16 residues. The chain's CDR3 is CASRGLGLGVYNEQFF. The CDR3, as DNA: TGTGCCAGCAGGGGACTCGGACTAGGGGTGTACAATGAGCAGTTCTTC.

This sequence joins TRBV3-1 (or the pseudogene TRBV3-2) and TRBJ1-5, with D uncertain. Germline V gene sequence: CDR1 LGHDT, CDR2 YNNKEL (reference sequence). The CDR3 covers 13 residues. The germline V and J ends were trimmed by 2 bases and 7 bases, with 9 bases remaining between them. The CDR3 region has the DNA TGTGCCAGCAGCCAATCCGGTACCCAGCCCCAGCATTTT. Its protein product is CASSQSGTQPQHF.